The 5 T cell receptor beta chains below come from one sample, sequenced in a study of T cell responses to AZD1222 COVID-19 vaccine. Some clones are missing from TCRdb's copy, which holds only in-frame ones; the method was immunoSEQ multiplex PCR. The data contain some 150,000 clones, 90% of them singletons. This sample comprised peripheral blood, obtained on day 0 of AZD1222 vaccination. The receptors stem from an adult in good health.

CDR3 coding DNA: TGTGCCACCAGTGCCAGGGGGATCACCGGGGAGCTGTTTTTT. This translates into CATSARGITGELFF. The chain uses TRBV24-1 and TRBJ2-2, with TRBD1 matching 7 bases. Trimming cost V 5 bases and J 4 bases; bases outside gene matches: 3. The CDR3 spans 14 residues. Germline V gene data show CDR1 as KGHDR and CDR2 as SFDVKD.

DNA for the CDR3: TGTGCCAGCAGTCGGGGACAGGCCCTGAACACCGGGGAGCTGTTTTTT. It specifies CASSRGQALNTGELFF. The chain has TRBV27 and TRBJ2-2; 8 bases align to TRBD1. Germline CDR1 is MNHEY and CDR2 is SMNVEV (reference sequence). V lost 5 bases to trimming and J lost 1 base; unmatched junction nucleotides: 6. CDR3 length: 16 residues.

The count of this clone is one. The chain employs TRBV12-3 or TRBV12-4 and TRBJ2-1; D gene unclear. Trimming cost V 6 bases and J 8 bases, with 14 bases left between them. This CDR3 has 13 residues. CDR3 sequence (DNA): TGTGCCAGCAGCTCCCCCGGTCCGGATGAGCAGTTCTTC. Amino acid sequence: CASSSPGPDEQFF.

This chain uses TRBV28 with TRBJ1-5, with TRBD1 matching 7 bases. The length of the CDR3 is 15 residues. The germline V gene has CDR1 MDHEN and CDR2 SYDVKM. The trim removed 4 bases at V and 0 bases at J, leaving 3 bases unmatched. The CDR3: CASSWTGLSNQPQHF. As DNA, the CDR3 is TGTGCCAGCAGTTGGACAGGCCTTAGCAATCAGCCCCAGCATTTT.

The rearrangement links TRBV6-5 to TRBJ2-7, with 8 nucleotides matching TRBD1. Germline values: CDR1 MNHEY, CDR2 SVGAGI. The V and J ends lost 5 bases and 3 bases, in that order; junction bases with no gene match: 6. The CDR3 has 14 residues. CDR3 coding DNA: TGTGCCAGCAGTCCACGGACAGGGAGCTACGAGCAGTACTTC. This gives the protein CASSPRTGSYEQYF.